The T cell receptor (beta chain) under discussion was sequenced for a study of CD8+CD57+ T cells in acquired aplastic anemia. Study-wide context: Sorted cells (CD4+ and CD8+) yielded DNA amounts that averaged roughly 3.5 ug. General observations from the study: Between the patient and control groups, CD8+ Simpson's diversity did not differ significantly.

To note about this clonotype: What it binds is not known. Mismatch with germline at one junction end may stem from a read error.

Before being chosen for sequencing, patients had shown CD8+CD57+ cell expansion by flow cytometry. The patients, all of them, had severe acquired aplastic anemia. Genomic DNA constituted the template upon which TCR beta VDJ and CDR3 profiling was performed. In TCRdb, the reads were re-called with MiXCR into one record per CDR3 protein. The sample has fewer than 200,000 distinct CDR3 sequences; around 75% are singletons. The CDR3 loop spans 15 amino acids. This receptor was identified in a human donor with aplastic anemia. The sequenced sample consisted of sorted CD4+, CD8+, or CD8+CD57+ T cells (not recorded which) from PBMCs. V usage is TRBV12-3 or TRBV12-4 and J usage is TRBJ2-2, with D maybe TRBD1 (6 bases). In nucleotides, the CDR3 is TGTGCCAGCAGTTTAACAGGGCAAGTCGCCGGAGAGCTGCTTTTT. This encodes CASSLTGQVAGELLF.